Listed below are T cell receptor beta chains from one sample, sequenced in a study of blood T cell repertoires in COVID-19. Method: immunoSEQ multiplex PCR; TCRdb's copy keeps in-frame clones and lacks some. Among about 400,000 clones listed, 70% to 90% were seen once. The sequencing sample was made of PBMCs or T cells enriched from blood (not recorded which). The receptors derive from a woman between 18 and 29 years old with acute COVID-19. CDR3s include the opening cysteine and the closing phenylalanine or tryptophan. Each record gives: D gene, J gene, V gene, clone size, CDR3 protein. The D gene is left open where the match is weak. Expanded clones get a size class; other rows say once, few or many, or leave the size out.

d_call: -
j_call: TRBJ1-5
v_call: TRBV28
clone_size: -
cdr3_aa: CASTVRRTESNQPQHF

d_call: -
j_call: TRBJ2-2
v_call: TRBV15
clone_size: -
cdr3_aa: CATSSRGQNTGELFF

d_call: -
j_call: TRBJ1-2
v_call: TRBV2
clone_size: -
cdr3_aa: CASSFQDTSYGYTF

d_call: TRBD1
j_call: TRBJ2-7
v_call: TRBV29-1
clone_size: -
cdr3_aa: CSAGQGYTTYEQYF

d_call: TRBD1
j_call: TRBJ2-5
v_call: TRBV6-6
clone_size: -
cdr3_aa: CASSYGTGGSQETQYF

d_call: TRBD1
j_call: TRBJ2-7
v_call: TRBV7-9
clone_size: -
cdr3_aa: CASSPPVGTGVSYEQYF

d_call: TRBD2
j_call: TRBJ2-5
v_call: TRBV3-1/TRBV3-2
clone_size: -
cdr3_aa: CASSQDDTSGRGQETQYF

d_call: -
j_call: TRBJ1-3
v_call: TRBV11-2
clone_size: -
cdr3_aa: CASSLQVTGNTIYF

d_call: TRBD2
j_call: TRBJ2-1
v_call: TRBV19
clone_size: -
cdr3_aa: CASSSISGIAGGAEQFF

d_call: TRBD2
j_call: TRBJ2-3
v_call: TRBV14
clone_size: once
cdr3_aa: CASSLRAGATDTQYF

d_call: TRBD1
j_call: TRBJ2-3
v_call: TRBV19
clone_size: -
cdr3_aa: CASSTGQGEDTQYF

d_call: -
j_call: TRBJ1-1
v_call: TRBV7-9
clone_size: once
cdr3_aa: CASSGAGVMNTEAFF

d_call: -
j_call: TRBJ1-1
v_call: TRBV27
clone_size: -
cdr3_aa: CASSQQGLNTEAFF

d_call: -
j_call: TRBJ2-7
v_call: TRBV7-2
clone_size: few
cdr3_aa: CASTRDGSSYEQYF

d_call: TRBD1
j_call: TRBJ2-2
v_call: TRBV2
clone_size: -
cdr3_aa: CASSVSNSGTGGTGELFF

d_call: TRBD1
j_call: TRBJ1-2
v_call: TRBV7-3
clone_size: -
cdr3_aa: CASSPGQGNGYTF

d_call: TRBD1
j_call: TRBJ1-2
v_call: TRBV11-2
clone_size: few
cdr3_aa: CASSLAGGAGGYTF

d_call: TRBD2
j_call: TRBJ2-6
v_call: TRBV6-2/TRBV6-3
clone_size: once
cdr3_aa: CASSRAGGSSGANVLTF

d_call: TRBD2
j_call: TRBJ2-1
v_call: TRBV11-2
clone_size: -
cdr3_aa: CASSLSLAGSVNEQFF

d_call: -
j_call: TRBJ1-2
v_call: TRBV6-5
clone_size: -
cdr3_aa: CATRAGYGYTF

d_call: -
j_call: TRBJ2-1
v_call: TRBV7-2
clone_size: -
cdr3_aa: CASSLGLVAGGEQFF

d_call: TRBD2
j_call: TRBJ2-1
v_call: TRBV6-2/TRBV6-3
clone_size: -
cdr3_aa: CASSYVLAGVFNEQFF

d_call: -
j_call: TRBJ2-7
v_call: TRBV5-4
clone_size: -
cdr3_aa: CASSLDSYYEQYF

d_call: -
j_call: TRBJ2-1
v_call: TRBV7-9
clone_size: -
cdr3_aa: CASSFREHEQFF

d_call: -
j_call: TRBJ2-3
v_call: TRBV2
clone_size: -
cdr3_aa: CASSPSPDTQYF

d_call: TRBD2
j_call: TRBJ2-5
v_call: TRBV9
clone_size: -
cdr3_aa: CASSAGLPKETQYF

d_call: -
j_call: TRBJ1-4
v_call: TRBV19
clone_size: -
cdr3_aa: CASTRDYNEKLFF

d_call: -
j_call: TRBJ1-1
v_call: TRBV11-3
clone_size: -
cdr3_aa: CASSLGAPDTEAFF

d_call: TRBD1
j_call: TRBJ2-1
v_call: TRBV10-3
clone_size: -
cdr3_aa: CAIRTMTGSNEQFF

d_call: TRBD2
j_call: TRBJ2-7
v_call: TRBV10-3
clone_size: -
cdr3_aa: CAIIETGTSALDSYEQYF

d_call: -
j_call: TRBJ2-2
v_call: TRBV6-5
clone_size: -
cdr3_aa: CASSLQGHTGELFF

d_call: -
j_call: TRBJ2-5
v_call: TRBV11-2
clone_size: -
cdr3_aa: CASSLEAEETQYF

d_call: TRBD1
j_call: TRBJ2-2
v_call: TRBV5-1
clone_size: -
cdr3_aa: CASSHWTGLMTGELFF

d_call: -
j_call: TRBJ1-3
v_call: TRBV9
clone_size: -
cdr3_aa: CASSIHTQGNGGNTIYF

d_call: TRBD1
j_call: TRBJ1-5
v_call: TRBV4-1
clone_size: -
cdr3_aa: CASSPRDSFNQPQHF

d_call: TRBD1
j_call: TRBJ1-1
v_call: TRBV5-4
clone_size: -
cdr3_aa: CASSLAGTGNRAFF

d_call: TRBD2
j_call: TRBJ2-5
v_call: TRBV7-2
clone_size: -
cdr3_aa: CASSLSGSWETQYF

d_call: TRBD1
j_call: TRBJ1-1
v_call: TRBV5-4
clone_size: -
cdr3_aa: CASSRGQGGIGTEAFF

d_call: TRBD2
j_call: TRBJ2-1
v_call: TRBV18
clone_size: -
cdr3_aa: CASSQGLAGGPEQFF

d_call: -
j_call: TRBJ1-2
v_call: TRBV7-9
clone_size: -
cdr3_aa: CASSLGQVLYGYTF

d_call: -
j_call: TRBJ2-1
v_call: TRBV28
clone_size: -
cdr3_aa: CASSPGVNEQFF

d_call: -
j_call: TRBJ2-2
v_call: TRBV19
clone_size: -
cdr3_aa: CASTELLNTGELFF

d_call: -
j_call: TRBJ2-1
v_call: TRBV5-5
clone_size: -
cdr3_aa: CASSLAGEPRYNEQFF

d_call: TRBD2
j_call: TRBJ2-7
v_call: TRBV29-1
clone_size: -
cdr3_aa: CSIRSGGGYEQYF

d_call: -
j_call: TRBJ1-6
v_call: TRBV9
clone_size: -
cdr3_aa: CASSKTPTPSNSPLHF

d_call: -
j_call: TRBJ1-4
v_call: TRBV19
clone_size: few
cdr3_aa: CASSQSPRQNEKLFF

d_call: -
j_call: TRBJ1-1
v_call: TRBV19
clone_size: once
cdr3_aa: CASRTLLNTEAFF

d_call: -
j_call: TRBJ2-1
v_call: TRBV5-6
clone_size: few
cdr3_aa: CASSLTDNEQFF

d_call: TRBD1
j_call: TRBJ2-1
v_call: TRBV3-1/TRBV3-2
clone_size: -
cdr3_aa: CASNYLGTGLNEQFF

d_call: TRBD2
j_call: TRBJ2-7
v_call: TRBV28
clone_size: few
cdr3_aa: CASLTSGSSYEQYF

d_call: -
j_call: TRBJ2-7
v_call: TRBV5-8
clone_size: -
cdr3_aa: CASSALRHEQYF

d_call: -
j_call: TRBJ2-5
v_call: TRBV9
clone_size: -
cdr3_aa: CASSAPGQETQYF

d_call: -
j_call: TRBJ1-1
v_call: TRBV4-2
clone_size: -
cdr3_aa: CASSQAATEAFF

d_call: -
j_call: TRBJ1-3
v_call: TRBV9
clone_size: -
cdr3_aa: CASSLTQGNTIYF